The T cell receptor (beta chain) under discussion was sequenced for a study of T-cell reconstitution after alpha-beta-depleted transplantation in children. Study results and limitations: Among T cells one year after transplant, newly produced cells accounted for most counts and diversity. For some patients, TCRbeta diversity was high at day 60 because of recipient T cells and thymic progenitors that survived. Several hundred expanded graft clones reportedly gave rise to the alpha-beta T cells present about two months after transplant.

The CDR3 sequence is 14 residues long. V lost 1 base, J lost 1 base, and 2 bases stayed unmatched. CDR1 is DFQATT and CDR2 is SNEGSKA in the germline V gene (reference sequence). It was with unique molecular identifiers that the TCRbeta library was prepared. Each CDR3 protein gets one entry after TCRdb re-called the PCR reads with MiXCR. The data hold 200,000 to 300,000 distinct CDR3 sequences, with roughly 25% observed a single time. About this clonotype: What it binds is not known.

The receptor was isolated from a girl aged 2-9 years with Fanconi anemia, due to receive a stem cell transplant. Sequenced material: PBMCs, taken before TCRalphabeta/CD19-depleted stem cell transplant. This chain uses TRBV20-1 with TRBJ2-5; 8 positions match TRBD2. The CDR3 bases are TGCAGTGCTAGAGGACTAGCGCCCCAAGAGACCCAGTACTTC. Amino acid sequence: CSARGLAPQETQYF.